The clone carrying this TCR beta chain was counted only a few times. Its antigen remains unknown. Profiled with immunoSEQ multiplex PCR; TCRdb holds only in-frame clones, not every one. The sample carries roughly 120,000 clones, about nine tenths recorded once. The data were obtained in a study of T cell responses to AZD1222 COVID-19 vaccine. General observations from the study: Across spike, vaccine-associated CD4 TCRs were found, dominant at 160-218 and 743-854. Only six individuals given AZD1222 were seropositive at baseline. Repertoires in all cases were sampled only once the peak T cell response had passed. Clonal diversity was possibly underestimated, and white British individuals and females predominated among donors.

With 2 bases clipped from V and 5 bases from J, the junction kept 4 bases outside the gene matches. Germline-derived CDR1 and CDR2 are SGHNT and YENEEA. This CDR3 region has 15 residues. This chain joins TRBV11-3 and TRBJ2-5, with 11 nucleotides matching TRBD2. The TCR originated in an adult who received the AZD1222 COVID-19 vaccine. The sequenced sample was peripheral blood, obtained 28 days after the second AZD1222 dose. CDR3 DNA sequence: TGTGCCAGCAGCTTACTCCCTAGCGGGGGGGAGACCCAGTACTTC. The encoded protein is CASSLLPSGGETQYF.